These 20 T cell receptor beta chains were all obtained from the same sample, sequenced in a study of human T cells and chemical hapten exposure. Time point denoted: healthy volunteer bleed at 2 weeks. Unseparated into fractions, whole blood served as the source from which total RNA was extracted. TCRdb recomputed calls from the RACE reads with MiXCR, one row per CDR3 protein. The sample shows about 130,000 distinct CDR3 sequences, roughly 9% of them seen only once. The specimen was whole blood. The source is a male donor in good health. Some clones in this sample may be carry-over from other donors' samples.

This clonotype was counted between two and nine times. The rearrangement joins TRBV7-6 to TRBJ2-5; D is perhaps TRBD2 (7 bases). The CDR3 has 15 amino acids. CDR1 is SGHVS and CDR2 is FNYEAQ in the germline V gene. Trimming took 5 bases from V and 4 from J, leaving 17 bases between them. In DNA form, the CDR3 reads TGTGCCAGCAGCCCGCCACCGGGGGGCCGAGAGACCCAGTACTTC. Residues: CASSPPPGGRETQYF.

In its sample, this clonotype was seen many times. The chain couples TRBV20-1 to TRBJ2-5; D is possibly TRBD1 (6 bases). V was trimmed by 5 bases and J by 5 bases, leaving 9 bases between them. This CDR3 is 11 amino acids long. Germline lookup yields CDR1 DFQATT and CDR2 SNEGSKA (reference sequence). In nucleotides, the CDR3 is TGCAGTGCTCCCGACAGGGAGACCCAGTACTTC. Its protein product is CSAPDRETQYF.

A few counts support this clonotype. The chain couples TRBV18 to TRBJ1-6, with a tentative D call TRBD1 (6 bases). Trimming took off 4 bases at V and 9 bases at J, with 13 bases between the two ends. CDR3 length: 14 amino acids. CDR1 and CDR2 (germline): KGHSH, LQKENI. The CDR3 protein is CASSLAIQGSPLHF. DNA of the CDR3: TGTGCCAGCTCACTCGCTATACAGGGTTCACCCCTCCACTTT. Combining the CDR3 with reference TRBV18 and TRBJ1-6 gives the whole variable domain NAGVMQNPRHLVRRRGQEARLRCSPMKGHSHVYWYRQLPEEGLKFMVYLQKENIIDESGMPKERFSAEFPKEGPSILRIQQVVRGDSAAYFCASSLAIQGSPLHFGNGTRLTVT.

The CDR3 is CASSQDPPLVYEQYF. The CDR3 region has the DNA TGCGCCAGCAGCCAAGATCCCCCCCTTGTCTACGAGCAGTACTTC. This chain joins TRBV4-1 and TRBJ2-7; D ambiguous. Per the germline V gene, CDR1 is MGHRA and CDR2 is YSYEKL. The ends were cut back, 0 bases at V and 3 bases at J, with 12 bases in the middle. This CDR3 has 15 residues.

This clonotype turned up a few times. The rearrangement links TRBV6-2 or TRBV6-3 to TRBJ2-7; 11 positions agree with TRBD2. The trim removed 6 bases at V and 5 bases at J, leaving 12 bases unmatched. The CDR3 length is 16 residues. Germline V lookup: CDR1 MNHEY, CDR2 SVGEGT. The CDR3: CASSKGGTSGSHEQYF. As DNA, the CDR3 is TGTGCCAGCAGCAAGGGAGGGACTAGCGGATCCCACGAGCAGTACTTC.

This clonotype was seen at least ten times. The chain combines TRBV6-1 with TRBJ1-5; 7 bases are a match to TRBD1. Germline V lookup: CDR1 MNHNS, CDR2 SASEGT. V was clipped by 4 bases and J by 1 base; unmatched bases: 1. This CDR3 has 14 residues. DNA of the CDR3: TGTGCCAGCAGTGTACAGGGGAGCAATCAGCCCCAGCATTTT. Translating gives CASSVQGSNQPQHF.

In this sample, this clonotype turned up a few times. The chain combines TRBV19 with TRBJ2-7, with 13 bases matching TRBD2. Germline V CDR1 and CDR2: LNHDA, SQIVND (reference sequence). V trimming: 3 bases; J trimming: 4 bases; junction bases outside the gene matches: 3. The CDR3 has 15 amino acids. The DNA of the CDR3 is TGTGCCAGTAGTATGAGGACTAGCGGGGGATACGAGCAGTACTTC. Translation gives CASSMRTSGGYEQYF.

This clonotype was counted at least ten times. The V and J genes are TRBV2 and TRBJ2-7; 15 bases align to TRBD2. This CDR3 spans 17 amino acids. Germline CDR1 reads SNHLY; CDR2 reads FYNNEI. V lost 6 bases and J lost 7; bases outside the gene matches: 13. CDR3 DNA: TGTGCCAGCAGGCCGGGACTAGCGGGAGGCCCAGCAGGGGAGCAGTACTTC. Translating it yields CASRPGLAGGPAGEQYF.

The rearrangement joins TRBV15 to TRBJ1-1; no definite D call. The V gene lost 6 bases and the J gene lost 1 base, with 9 bases spanning the gap. Germline V gene data show CDR1 as LNHNV and CDR2 as YYDKDF (reference sequence). This CDR3 is built from 13 residues. Written as DNA, the CDR3 is TGTGCCACCAGGACCCGAGGGAACACTGAAGCTTTCTTT. It codes for CATRTRGNTEAFF.

This clonotype was picked up many times. This chain uses TRBV10-3 with TRBJ2-5; TRBD1 matches 11 bases. CDR1 ENHRY and CDR2 SYGVKD come from the germline V gene. Losses at the gene ends were 3 bases for V and 3 bases for J; bases not matched to a gene: 6. This CDR3 is 16 amino acids long. CDR3 sequence: CAISDLGQGAEETQYF. DNA for the CDR3: TGTGCCATCAGTGACCTAGGACAGGGGGCAGAAGAGACCCAGTACTTC.

A few counts support this clonotype. The rearrangement joins TRBV7-9 to TRBJ2-7; D may be TRBD2 (6 bases). Germline loops: CDR1 SEHNR, CDR2 FQNEAQ (reference sequence). Trimming cost V 5 bases and J 0 bases, with 11 bases left between them. The CDR3 consists of 14 residues. The CDR3 here is CASSLEGNSYEQYF. In nucleotides, the CDR3 is TGTGCCAGCAGCCTGGAGGGGAACTCCTACGAGCAGTACTTC.

This clonotype was detected only a few times. The chain recombines TRBV6-6 with TRBJ1-5, with a tentative D call TRBD1 (5 bases). Germline loops: CDR1 MNHNY, CDR2 SVGAGI (reference sequence). This CDR3 region has 15 residues. V dropped 5 bases and J dropped 10 bases, with 21 bases sitting between them. CDR3 residues: CASSTRGANQGPQHF. The CDR3 DNA reads as TGTGCCAGCAGTACGAGGGGAGCCAACCAGGGCCCCCAGCATTTT.

This clonotype was counted a few times. This sequence joins TRBV29-1 and TRBJ2-1, with 8 positions matching TRBD2. CDR1 and CDR2 (germline): SQVTM, ANQGSEA. This CDR3 spans 16 amino acids. J gave up 8 bases and V 5 bases, and 17 bases lay outside the gene matches. The CDR3 spells CSVSSAGVTGGDEQFF. The CDR3 DNA reads TGCAGCGTTTCATCGGCGGGAGTAACGGGGGGGGATGAGCAGTTCTTC.

This clonotype came up a few times. The chain couples TRBV6-1 to TRBJ2-3, with 12 nucleotides matching TRBD2. The V segment lost 2 bases and the J segment 5 bases; nucleotides outside the gene matches: 5. This CDR3 is built from 16 residues. Germline CDR1 and CDR2: MNHNS and SASEGT. The CDR3 spells CASSEWASGGVDTQYF. The CDR3 DNA is TGTGCCAGCAGTGAATGGGCTAGCGGGGGGGTAGATACGCAGTATTTT.

The DNA of the CDR3 is TGTGCCAGCACCCAGACAGTAATGGGGAGTCAGCCCCAGCATTTT. Translation: CASTQTVMGSQPQHF. The chain combines TRBV27 with TRBJ1-5; D might be TRBD1 (5 bases). V was clipped by 7 bases and J by 6 bases, with 19 bases between them. Germline loops: CDR1 MNHEY, CDR2 SMNVEV (reference sequence). The CDR3 has 15 residues.

This clonotype has at least ten counts. The rearrangement links TRBV18 to TRBJ1-5; D gene uncertain. Germline V lookup: CDR1 KGHSH, CDR2 LQKENI. CDR3 length equals 14 residues. The V end was cut by 3 bases, the J end by 0 bases, with 6 bases between. The CDR3 region has the DNA TGTGCCAGCTCACCCGACGGTAGCAATCAGCCCCAGCATTTT. Amino acid sequence: CASSPDGSNQPQHF.

This clonotype has a handful of counts. The rearrangement joins TRBV6-4 to TRBJ2-2; D may match TRBD1 or TRBD2 (5 bases each). Germline V CDR1 and CDR2: MRHNA, SNTAGT. Trimming shortened V by 4 bases and J by 3 bases, and 12 bases separated the two germline ends. This CDR3 has 15 amino acids. The CDR3 reads CASSGDPDDTGELFF. CDR3 bases: TGTGCCAGCAGTGGGGACCCTGATGACACCGGGGAGCTGTTTTTT.

This clonotype was seen repeatedly, ten times or more. The rearrangement links TRBV15 to TRBJ2-2; 7 positions match TRBD2. The CDR3 is 20 residues long. Germline CDR1 LNHNV, CDR2 YYDKDF (reference sequence). V dropped 4 bases and J dropped 0; count of bases not matched to a gene: 17. CDR3 amino acids: CATSIRGGLAETANTGELFF. In DNA, the CDR3 is TGTGCCACCAGCATAAGGGGAGGGCTAGCGGAGACAGCGAACACCGGGGAGCTGTTTTTT. The whole variable domain, filled in from reference TRBV15 and TRBJ2-2, reads DAMVIQNPRYQVTQFGKPVTLSCSQTLNHNVMYWYQQKSSQAPKLLFHYYDKDFNNEADTPDNFQSRRPNTSFCFLDIRSPGLGDTAMYLCATSIRGGLAETANTGELFFGEGSRLTVL.

This clonotype was observed at least ten times. The chain recombines TRBV6-5 with TRBJ2-7; 8 bases match TRBD1. Trimming cost V 2 bases and J 2 bases; bases outside gene matches: 5. There are 15 residues in the CDR3. Germline V lookup: CDR1 MNHEY, CDR2 SVGAGI. The CDR3 spells CASSYLDRDPYEQYF. The CDR3 nucleotides are TGTGCCAGCAGTTACCTGGACAGGGACCCCTACGAGCAGTACTTC.

This sequence joins TRBV12-3 or TRBV12-4 and TRBJ2-1, with 12 bases lining up with TRBD1. The ends lost 2 bases at V and 12 bases at J; junction bases unmatched: 2. The CDR3 extends over 13 amino acids. The CDR3 DNA is TGTGCCAGCAGTTTACCGGGACAGGGGGCGCAGTTCTTC. The encoded protein is CASSLPGQGAQFF.